The subject of this entry is one T cell receptor beta chain. Its target is unknown. The individuals who served as donors were healthy Caucasians living in Russia, aged roughly 6 to 100. The draw of peripheral blood yielded around 10 milliliters from each donor. The V end was cut by 4 bases, the J end by 4 bases, with 14 bases between. This CDR3 comprises 14 residues. CDR1 and CDR2 from the germline V gene are SGHRS and YFSETQ. For the second PCR, which ran for 7 to 11 cycles, a sample-barcoded 5' primer and a J-beta primer mix were used. TCRdb itself ran the 5' RACE reads through MiXCR, one entry per CDR3 protein. The repertoire holds 1.5 million to 2 million distinct CDR3 sequences, with roughly 28% as singletons. These data are taken from a study of blood T cells in healthy people across ages. Whole-study findings and limits: Per-million-T-cell TCR beta diversity fell roughly linearly with age.

The sample was blood. The chain recombines TRBV5-1 with TRBJ1-2; a possible D gene is TRBD1 (6 bases). The receptor was derived from a woman aged 25-40 years in good health. CDR3 DNA sequence: TGCGCCAGCAGCAGGGACACCTCCGTCTATGGCTACACCTTC. This gives the protein CASSRDTSVYGYTF.